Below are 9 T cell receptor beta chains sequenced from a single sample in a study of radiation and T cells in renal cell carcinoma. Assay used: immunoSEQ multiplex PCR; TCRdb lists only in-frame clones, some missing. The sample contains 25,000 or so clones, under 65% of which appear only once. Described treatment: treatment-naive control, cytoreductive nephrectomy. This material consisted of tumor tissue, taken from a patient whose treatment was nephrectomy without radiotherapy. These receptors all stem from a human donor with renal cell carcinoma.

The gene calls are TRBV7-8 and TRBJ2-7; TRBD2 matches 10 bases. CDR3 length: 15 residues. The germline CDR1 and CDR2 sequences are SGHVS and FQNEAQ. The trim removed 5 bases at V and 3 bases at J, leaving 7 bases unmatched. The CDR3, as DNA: TGTGCCAGCAGCCCACGGACTAGCGGCGGCTACGAGCAGTACTTC. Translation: CASSPRTSGGYEQYF. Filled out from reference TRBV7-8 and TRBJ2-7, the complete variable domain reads GAGVSQSPRYKVAKRGQDVALRCDPISGHVSLFWYQQALGQGPEFLTYFQNEAQLDKSGLPSDRFFAERPEGSVSTLKIQRTQQEDSAVYLCASSPRTSGGYEQYFGPGTRLTVT.

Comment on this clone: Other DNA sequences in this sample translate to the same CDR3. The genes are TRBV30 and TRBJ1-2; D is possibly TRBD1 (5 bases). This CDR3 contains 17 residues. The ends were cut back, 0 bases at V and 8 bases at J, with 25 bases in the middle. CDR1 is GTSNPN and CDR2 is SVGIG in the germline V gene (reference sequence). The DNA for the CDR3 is TGTGCCTGGAGTGTACCAGTGCAGGGCGCCGGGACGAGGGGCTACACCTTC. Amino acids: CAWSVPVQGAGTRGYTF.

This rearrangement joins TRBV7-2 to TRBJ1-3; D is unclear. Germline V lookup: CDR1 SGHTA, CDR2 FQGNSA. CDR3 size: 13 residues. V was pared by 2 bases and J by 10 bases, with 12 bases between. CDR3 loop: CASSLQSSVTIYF. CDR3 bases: TGTGCCAGCAGCTTACAATCTTCGGTGACCATATATTTT.

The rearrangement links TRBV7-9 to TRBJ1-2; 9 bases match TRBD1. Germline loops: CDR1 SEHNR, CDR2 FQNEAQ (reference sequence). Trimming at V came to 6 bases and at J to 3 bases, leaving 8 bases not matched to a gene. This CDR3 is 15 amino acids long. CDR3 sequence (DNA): TGTGCCAGCAGTCAAGTGGGGACAGGGTACTATGGCTACACCTTC. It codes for CASSQVGTGYYGYTF.

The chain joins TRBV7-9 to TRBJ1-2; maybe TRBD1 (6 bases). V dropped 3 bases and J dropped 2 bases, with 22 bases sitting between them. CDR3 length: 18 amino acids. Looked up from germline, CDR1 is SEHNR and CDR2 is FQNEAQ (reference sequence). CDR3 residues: CASSFSAQSLRGNYGYTF. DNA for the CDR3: TGTGCCAGCAGCTTCTCCGCCCAGTCCCTAAGGGGGAACTATGGCTACACCTTC.

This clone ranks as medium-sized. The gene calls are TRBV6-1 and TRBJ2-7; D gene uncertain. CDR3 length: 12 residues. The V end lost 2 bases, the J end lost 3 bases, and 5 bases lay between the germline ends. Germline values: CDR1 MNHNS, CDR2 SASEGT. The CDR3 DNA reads TGTGCCAGCAGTGAACTGAACTACGAGCAGTACTTC. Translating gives CASSELNYEQYF.

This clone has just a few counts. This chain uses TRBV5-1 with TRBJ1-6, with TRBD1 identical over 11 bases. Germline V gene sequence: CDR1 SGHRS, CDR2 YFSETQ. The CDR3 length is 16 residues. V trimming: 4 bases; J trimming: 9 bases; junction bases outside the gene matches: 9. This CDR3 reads CASSDTPGQGGSPLHF. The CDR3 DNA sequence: TGCGCCAGCAGCGACACGCCGGGACAGGGGGGTTCACCCCTCCACTTT.

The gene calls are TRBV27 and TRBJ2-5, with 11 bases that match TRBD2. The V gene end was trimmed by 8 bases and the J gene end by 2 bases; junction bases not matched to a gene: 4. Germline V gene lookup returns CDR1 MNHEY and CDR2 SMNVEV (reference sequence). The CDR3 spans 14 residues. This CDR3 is CASRLAGIQETQYF. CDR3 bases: TGTGCCAGCCGACTAGCGGGAATACAAGAGACCCAGTACTTC.

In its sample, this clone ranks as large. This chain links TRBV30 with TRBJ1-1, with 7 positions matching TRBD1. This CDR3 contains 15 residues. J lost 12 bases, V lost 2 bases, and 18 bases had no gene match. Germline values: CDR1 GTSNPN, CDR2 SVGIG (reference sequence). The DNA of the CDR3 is TGTGCCTGGAGTCCTTTCGGGACAGATGTGAGAAGGTCTTTCTTT. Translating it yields CAWSPFGTDVRRSFF.